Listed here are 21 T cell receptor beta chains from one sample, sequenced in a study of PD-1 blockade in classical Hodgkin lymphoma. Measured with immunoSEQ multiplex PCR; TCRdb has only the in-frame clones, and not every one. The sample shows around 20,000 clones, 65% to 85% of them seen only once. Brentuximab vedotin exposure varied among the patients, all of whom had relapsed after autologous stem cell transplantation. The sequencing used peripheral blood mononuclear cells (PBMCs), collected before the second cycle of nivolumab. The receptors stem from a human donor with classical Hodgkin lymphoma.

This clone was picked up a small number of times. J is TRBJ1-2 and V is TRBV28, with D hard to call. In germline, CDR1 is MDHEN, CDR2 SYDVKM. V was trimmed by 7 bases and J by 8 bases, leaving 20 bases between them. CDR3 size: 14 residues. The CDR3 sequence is CASTRGSYQRGYTF. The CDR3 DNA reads TGTGCCAGCACCCGGGGTTCATATCAGCGGGGCTACACCTTC.

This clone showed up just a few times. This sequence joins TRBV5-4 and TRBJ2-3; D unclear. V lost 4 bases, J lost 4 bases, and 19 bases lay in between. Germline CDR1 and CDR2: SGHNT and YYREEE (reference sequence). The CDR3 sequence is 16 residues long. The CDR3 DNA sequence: TGTGCCAGCAGCCAAGTGTGGGCCGCCCCTCCAGATACGCAGTATTTT. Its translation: CASSQVWAAPPDTQYF.

CDR3 bases: TGTGCCAGCAGCCCCGGTCTGAGGGACGGTGGGAAGTATGGCTACACCTTC. Protein product: CASSPGLRDGGKYGYTF. The chain couples TRBV7-9 to TRBJ1-2; weak D call: TRBD1 (5 bases). The CDR3 sequence is 17 residues long. V dropped 5 bases and J dropped 5 bases, with 24 bases sitting between them. Germline V gene data show CDR1 as SEHNR and CDR2 as FQNEAQ (reference sequence).

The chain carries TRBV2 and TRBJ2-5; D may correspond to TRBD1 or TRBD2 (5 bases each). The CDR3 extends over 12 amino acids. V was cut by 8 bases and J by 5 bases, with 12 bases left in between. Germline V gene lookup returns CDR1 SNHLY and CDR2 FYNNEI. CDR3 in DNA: TGTGCCAGCCGGGGCTCCGGCGAGACCCAGTACTTC. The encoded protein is CASRGSGETQYF. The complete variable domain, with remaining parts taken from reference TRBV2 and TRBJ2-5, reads EPEVTQTPSHQVTQMGQEVILRCVPISNHLYFYWYRQILGQKVEFLVSFYNNEISEKSEIFDDQFSVERPDGSNFTLKIRSTKLEDSAMYFCASRGSGETQYFGPGTRLLVL.

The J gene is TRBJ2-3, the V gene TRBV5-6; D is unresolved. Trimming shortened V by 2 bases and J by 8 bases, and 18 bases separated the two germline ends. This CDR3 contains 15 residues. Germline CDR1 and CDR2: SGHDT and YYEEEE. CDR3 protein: CASSFGSPGVGTQYF. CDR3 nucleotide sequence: TGTGCCAGCAGCTTCGGTAGCCCCGGTGTGGGTACGCAGTATTTT. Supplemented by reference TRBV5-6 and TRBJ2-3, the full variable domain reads DAGVTQSPTHLIKTRGQQVTLRCSPKSGHDTVSWYQQALGQGPQFIFQYYEEEERQRGNFPDRFSGHQFPNYSSELNVNALLLGDSALYLCASSFGSPGVGTQYFGPGTRLTVL.

In DNA form, the CDR3 reads TGCGCCAGCAGCCAACCGGGAAAAGGGGCTGAAGCTTTCTTT. Protein sequence: CASSQPGKGAEAFF. This chain links TRBV4-1 with TRBJ1-1, with a weak D call TRBD1 (5 bases). Germline loops: CDR1 MGHRA, CDR2 YSYEKL. The ends were cut back, 2 bases at V and 6 bases at J, with 13 bases in the middle. CDR3 length: 14 amino acids.

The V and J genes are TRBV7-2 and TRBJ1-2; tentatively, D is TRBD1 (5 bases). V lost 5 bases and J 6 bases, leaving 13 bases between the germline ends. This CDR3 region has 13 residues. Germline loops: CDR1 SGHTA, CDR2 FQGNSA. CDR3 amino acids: CASSQSSRDGYTF. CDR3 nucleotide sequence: TGTGCCAGCAGCCAGTCCTCCAGGGATGGCTACACCTTC. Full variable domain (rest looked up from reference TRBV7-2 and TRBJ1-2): GAGVSQSPSNKVTEKGKDVELRCDPISGHTALYWYRQSLGQGLEFLIYFQGNSAPDKSGLPSDRFSAERTGGSVSTLTIQRTQQEDSAVYLCASSQSSRDGYTFGSGTRLTVV.

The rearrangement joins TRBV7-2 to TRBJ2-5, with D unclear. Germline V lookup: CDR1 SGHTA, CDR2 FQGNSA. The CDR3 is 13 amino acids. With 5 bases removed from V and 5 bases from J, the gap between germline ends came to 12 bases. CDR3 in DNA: TGTGCCAGCAGCCCTCACTGGCGGGAGACCCAGTACTTC. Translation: CASSPHWRETQYF.

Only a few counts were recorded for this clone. The CDR3 DNA reads TGTGCCAGCAGCGTTCTTGGGCAGGGTGAGCAGTTCTTC. Its translation: CASSVLGQGEQFF. The rearrangement links TRBV9 to TRBJ2-1, with D perhaps TRBD1 (5 bases). CDR1 and CDR2 from the germline V gene are SGDLS and YYNGEE. CDR3 size: 13 residues. V lost 2 bases and J 9 bases, leaving 12 bases between the germline ends.

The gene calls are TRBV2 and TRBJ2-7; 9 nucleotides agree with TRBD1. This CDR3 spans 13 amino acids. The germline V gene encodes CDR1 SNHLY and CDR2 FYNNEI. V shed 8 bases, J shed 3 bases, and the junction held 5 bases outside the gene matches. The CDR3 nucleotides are TGTGCCAGCTCGGGACAGGGAAACTACGAGCAGTACTTC. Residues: CASSGQGNYEQYF.

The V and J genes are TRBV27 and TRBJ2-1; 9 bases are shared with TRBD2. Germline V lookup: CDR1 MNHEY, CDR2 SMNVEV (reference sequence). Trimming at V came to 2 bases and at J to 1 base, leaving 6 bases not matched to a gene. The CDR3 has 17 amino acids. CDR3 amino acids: CASSLEASGVSYNEQFF. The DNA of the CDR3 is TGTGCCAGCAGTTTAGAGGCTAGCGGGGTTTCCTACAATGAGCAGTTCTTC.

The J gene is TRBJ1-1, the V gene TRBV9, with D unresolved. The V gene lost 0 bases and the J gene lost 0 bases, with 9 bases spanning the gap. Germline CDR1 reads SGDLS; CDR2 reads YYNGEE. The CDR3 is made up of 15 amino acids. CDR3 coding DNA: TGTGCCAGCAGCGTAGGCGAGACATTGAACACTGAAGCTTTCTTT. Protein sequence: CASSVGETLNTEAFF.

CDR3 sequence: CASTGTGDWETQYF. CDR3 sequence (DNA): TGTGCCAGCACTGGGACGGGGGATTGGGAGACCCAGTACTTC. V is TRBV27 and J is TRBJ2-5, with D possibly TRBD2 on 6 matching bases. V was cut by 7 bases and J by 5 bases, with 17 bases left in between. The CDR3 loop spans 14 amino acids. CDR1 and CDR2 from the germline V gene are MNHEY and SMNVEV (reference sequence).

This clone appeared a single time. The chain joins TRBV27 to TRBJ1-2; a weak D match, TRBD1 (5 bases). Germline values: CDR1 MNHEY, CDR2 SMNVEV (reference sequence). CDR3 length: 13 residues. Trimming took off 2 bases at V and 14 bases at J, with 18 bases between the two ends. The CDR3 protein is CASSLRGTVTRTF. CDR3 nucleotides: TGTGCCAGCAGTTTACGGGGGACGGTAACTAGAACCTTC.

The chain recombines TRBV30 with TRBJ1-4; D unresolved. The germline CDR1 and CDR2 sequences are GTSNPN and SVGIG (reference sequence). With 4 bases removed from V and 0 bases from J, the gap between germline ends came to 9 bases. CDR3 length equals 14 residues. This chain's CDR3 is CAWTGLATNEKLFF. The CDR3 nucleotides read TGTGCCTGGACAGGACTTGCAACTAATGAAAAACTGTTTTTT.

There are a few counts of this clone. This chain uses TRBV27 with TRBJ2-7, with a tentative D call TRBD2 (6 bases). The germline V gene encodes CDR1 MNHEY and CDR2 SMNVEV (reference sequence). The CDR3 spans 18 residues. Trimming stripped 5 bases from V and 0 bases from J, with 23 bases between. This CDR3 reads CASSLLPMTRDGSYEQYF. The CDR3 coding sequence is TGTGCCAGCAGTCTATTACCCATGACTAGAGATGGCTCCTACGAGCAGTACTTC.

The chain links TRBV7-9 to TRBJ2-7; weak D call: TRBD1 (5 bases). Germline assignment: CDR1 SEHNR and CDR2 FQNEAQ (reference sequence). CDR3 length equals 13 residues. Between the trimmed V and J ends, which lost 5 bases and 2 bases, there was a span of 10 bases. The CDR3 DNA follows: TGTGCCAGCAGCCTAGACAGAGCCTACGAGCAGTACTTC. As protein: CASSLDRAYEQYF.

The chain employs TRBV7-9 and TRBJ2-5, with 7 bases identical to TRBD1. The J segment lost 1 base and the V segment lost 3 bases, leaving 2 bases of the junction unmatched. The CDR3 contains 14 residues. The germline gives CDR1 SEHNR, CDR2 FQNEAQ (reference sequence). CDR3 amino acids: CASSFRQGQETQYF. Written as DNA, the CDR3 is TGTGCCAGCAGCTTTAGACAGGGCCAAGAGACCCAGTACTTC.

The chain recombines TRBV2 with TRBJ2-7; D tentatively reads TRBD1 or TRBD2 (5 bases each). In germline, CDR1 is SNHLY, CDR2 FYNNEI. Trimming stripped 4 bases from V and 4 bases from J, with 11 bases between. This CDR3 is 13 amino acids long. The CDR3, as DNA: TGTGCCAGCAGTGGGGGACGGAGATACGAGCAGTACTTC. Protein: CASSGGRRYEQYF.

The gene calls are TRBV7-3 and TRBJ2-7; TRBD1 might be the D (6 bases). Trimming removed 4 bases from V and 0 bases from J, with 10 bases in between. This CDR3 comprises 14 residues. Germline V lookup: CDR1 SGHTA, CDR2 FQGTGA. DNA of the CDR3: TGTGCCAGCAGCTGGGGGCCGAGCTCCTACGAGCAGTACTTC. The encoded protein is CASSWGPSSYEQYF.

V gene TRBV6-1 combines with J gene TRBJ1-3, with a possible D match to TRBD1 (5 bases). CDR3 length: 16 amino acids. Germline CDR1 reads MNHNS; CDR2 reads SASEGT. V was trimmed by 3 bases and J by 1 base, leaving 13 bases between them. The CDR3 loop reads CASSDSQGVSGNTIYF. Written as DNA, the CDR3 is TGTGCCAGCAGTGATTCGCAGGGAGTGTCTGGAAACACCATATATTTT.